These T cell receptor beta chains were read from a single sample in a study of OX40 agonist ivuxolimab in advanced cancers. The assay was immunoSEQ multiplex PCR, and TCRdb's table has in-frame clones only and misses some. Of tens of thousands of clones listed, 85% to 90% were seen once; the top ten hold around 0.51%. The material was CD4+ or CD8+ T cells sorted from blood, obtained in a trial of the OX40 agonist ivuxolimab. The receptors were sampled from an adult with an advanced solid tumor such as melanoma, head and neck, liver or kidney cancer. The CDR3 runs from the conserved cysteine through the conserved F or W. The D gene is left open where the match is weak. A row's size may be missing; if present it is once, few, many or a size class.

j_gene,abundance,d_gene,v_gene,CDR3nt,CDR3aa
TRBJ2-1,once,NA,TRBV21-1,TGTGCCAGCAGCACCGCAGGGCAGTTCTTC,CASSTAGQFF
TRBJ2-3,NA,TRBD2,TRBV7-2,TGTGCCAGCAGAGTCATAGCGGGAGGTCTAGATACGCAGTATTTT,CASRVIAGGLDTQYF
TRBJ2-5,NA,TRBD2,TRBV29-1,TGCAGCGTCCGAGCGGGAGTTGAGACCCAGTACTTC,CSVRAGVETQYF
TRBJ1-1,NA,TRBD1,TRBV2,TGTGCCAGCATTTACAGGGGGTTGAACACTGAAGCTTTCTTT,CASIYRGLNTEAFF
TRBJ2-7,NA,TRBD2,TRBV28,TGTGCCAGCAGCAATAGCGGGAGCCCCCGGCGCGAGCAGTACTTC,CASSNSGSPRREQYF
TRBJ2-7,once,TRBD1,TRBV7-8,TGTGCCAGCAGCTTAGCCTGGGACAGGAACTACGAGCAGTACTTC,CASSLAWDRNYEQYF
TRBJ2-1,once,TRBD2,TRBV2,TGTGCCAGCAGTATTAGCGGGAGGGAGATTTACAATGAGCAGTTCTTC,CASSISGREIYNEQFF
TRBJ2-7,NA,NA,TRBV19,TGTGCCAGTAGTAACCCAGCCGGGAACTACGAGCAGTACTTC,CASSNPAGNYEQYF
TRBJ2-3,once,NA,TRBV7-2,TGTGCCAGCAGCTTTAGCACAGATACGCAGTATTTT,CASSFSTDTQYF
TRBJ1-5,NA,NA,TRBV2,TGTGCCAGCAGTGAACAGGGGCCAAATAGCAATCAGCCCCAGCATTTT,CASSEQGPNSNQPQHF
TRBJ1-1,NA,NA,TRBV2,TGTGCCAGCAGTGGGGGCAGGAATTCGAACACTGAAGCTTTCTTT,CASSGGRNSNTEAFF
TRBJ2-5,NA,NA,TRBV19,TGTGCCAGTAGTATAGGGGGCGTTGGGCGAGAGACCCAGTACTTC,CASSIGGVGRETQYF
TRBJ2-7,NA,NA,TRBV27,TGTGCCAGCGTCCCCTCGGCTACCACAGGGAAGGGGCCTAACGAGCAGTACTTC,CASVPSATTGKGPNEQYF
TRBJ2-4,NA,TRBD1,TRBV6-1,TGTGCCAGCTCTGAGACAGGGCAGTGGGACATTCAGTACTTC,CASSETGQWDIQYF
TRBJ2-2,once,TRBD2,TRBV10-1,TGCGCCAGCAGTGCCGGACTAGGCCGGGAGCTGTTTTTT,CASSAGLGRELFF
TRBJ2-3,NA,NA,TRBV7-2,TGTGCCAGCAGCTTAGTGTCTCATCCTCCTACGCAGTATTTT,CASSLVSHPPTQYF
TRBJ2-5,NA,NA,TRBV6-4,TGTGCCAGCAGTGACGGAGAGGACGTCTTGTGGCAAGAGACCCAGTACTTC,CASSDGEDVLWQETQYF
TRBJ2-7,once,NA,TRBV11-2,TGTGCCAGCAGTCCATACAGGGCGTCGAGGGGGTCGTACGAGCAGTACTTC,CASSPYRASRGSYEQYF
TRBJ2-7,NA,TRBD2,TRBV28,TGTGCCAGCAGTTTCTTAAGCGGGAGAATCGACGAGCAGTACTTC,CASSFLSGRIDEQYF
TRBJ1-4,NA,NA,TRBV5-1,TGCGCCAGCAGCCCGGGGCAGGGTAGCGGCGAGCTGTTTTTT,CASSPGQGSGELFF
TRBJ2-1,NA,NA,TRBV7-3,TGTGCCAGCAGCCCCGTTGGGGGGACCCAGTTCTTC,CASSPVGGTQFF
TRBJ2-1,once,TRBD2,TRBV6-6,TGTGCCAGCAGTTACTCTATAGCGGGAGGGGACAATGAGCAGTTCTTC,CASSYSIAGGDNEQFF
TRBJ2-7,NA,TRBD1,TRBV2,TGTGCCAGCAGCGGGACAGGTCTCTCCTACGAGCAGTACTTC,CASSGTGLSYEQYF
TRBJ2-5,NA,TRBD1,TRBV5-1,TGCGCCAGCAGCCGACCCGGACAGGGAGAGACCCAGTACTTC,CASSRPGQGETQYF
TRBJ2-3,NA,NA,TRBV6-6,TGTGCCAGCAGTTACTCGGCCATACAGATAGATACGCAGTATTTT,CASSYSAIQIDTQYF
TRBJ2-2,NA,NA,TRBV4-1,TGCGCCAGCAGCCAAGGGCAGGCTAACACCGGGGAGCTGTTTTTT,CASSQGQANTGELFF
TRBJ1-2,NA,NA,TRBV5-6,TGTGCCAGCAGCCTGGGGCTCTCGCCACCGGGGTATGGCTACACCTTC,CASSLGLSPPGYGYTF
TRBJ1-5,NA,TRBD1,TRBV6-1,TGTGCCAGCAGTGTCGGGGGTGCGGGACAGGGGAGCAATCAGCCCCAGCATTTT,CASSVGGAGQGSNQPQHF